These 23 T cell receptor beta chains were all obtained from the same sample, sequenced in a study of resident and recirculating memory T cells in vitiligo. Sequenced by immunoSEQ multiplex PCR; TCRdb stores in-frame clones only, minus some. The sample comprises 40,000 to 50,000 clones, approximately 91% of which are singletons, and roughly 4.7% rests with the top ten. The specimen was blood. The source is a male donor with vitiligo.

The chain links TRBV6-1 to TRBJ1-5; D is ambiguous. The ends were cut back, 6 bases at V and 4 bases at J, with 4 bases in the middle. The germline CDR1 and CDR2 sequences are MNHNS and SASEGT. CDR3 size: 11 residues. This CDR3 reads CASRENQPQHF. The CDR3 DNA is TGTGCCAGCAGGGAGAATCAGCCCCAGCATTTT.

The chain combines TRBV2 with TRBJ2-3; D might be TRBD2 (6 bases). The CDR3 contains 14 residues. V was cut by 5 bases and J by 4 bases, with 13 bases left in between. Germline V lookup: CDR1 SNHLY, CDR2 FYNNEI. The CDR3 loop reads CASSTGTLPDTQYF. The CDR3 nucleotides read TGTGCCAGCAGTACCGGGACTCTTCCAGATACGCAGTATTTT.

CDR3: CARGWSGGNTIYF. Written as DNA, the CDR3 is TGTGCGCGTGGATGGTCAGGAGGAAACACCATATATTTT. The chain joins TRBV30 to TRBJ1-3; D is ambiguous. From germline, CDR1 is GTSNPN and CDR2 SVGIG (reference sequence). The CDR3 is 13 residues long.

The chain has TRBV7-2 and TRBJ2-3, with 11 bases fitting TRBD2. Germline trimming cut 4 bases from V and 6 bases from J; bases unmatched to any gene: 6. CDR1 is SGHTA, CDR2 FQGNSA, per germline. The CDR3 totals 15 residues. The CDR3 sequence is CASSYLAGGADTQYF. The CDR3 DNA reads TGTGCCAGCAGCTACCTAGCGGGGGGAGCGGATACGCAGTATTTT.

This clone was counted only a few times. This chain links TRBV7-2 with TRBJ1-4, with D uncertain. The CDR3 runs to 15 residues. Per germline, CDR1 SGHTA and CDR2 FQGNSA. V was shortened by 2 bases and J by 5 bases, with 12 bases between the two germline ends. As DNA, the CDR3 is TGTGCCAGCAGCTTAATGGGTCGACTAAATGAAAAACTGTTTTTT. Its translation is CASSLMGRLNEKLFF. The full variable domain, its missing parts supplied by reference TRBV7-2 and TRBJ1-4, is GAGVSQSPSNKVTEKGKDVELRCDPISGHTALYWYRQSLGQGLEFLIYFQGNSAPDKSGLPSDRFSAERTGGSVSTLTIQRTQQEDSAVYLCASSLMGRLNEKLFFGSGTQLSVL.

The V gene is TRBV19, the J gene TRBJ2-7, with 8 nucleotides matching TRBD2. V gave up 6 bases and J gave up 5 bases; unmatched junction bases: 12. This CDR3 spans 15 amino acids. The germline V gene encodes CDR1 LNHDA and CDR2 SQIVND (reference sequence). CDR3 nucleotides: TGTGCCAGTAGCATATATTACGGGACTAGAGACGAGCAGTACTTC. Residues: CASSIYYGTRDEQYF.

The chain recombines TRBV5-4 with TRBJ1-1, with TRBD1 identical over 9 bases. V lost 3 bases to trimming and J lost 11 bases; unmatched junction nucleotides: 11. The CDR3 consists of 14 residues. Germline V gene data show CDR1 as SGHNT and CDR2 as YYREEE (reference sequence). The CDR3 spells CASSWDRENGRAFF. DNA of the CDR3: TGTGCCAGCAGCTGGGACAGGGAGAATGGAAGGGCTTTCTTT.

This chain uses TRBV19 with TRBJ1-5; 11 bases line up with TRBD1. CDR1 is LNHDA, CDR2 SQIVND, per germline (reference sequence). CDR3 length: 14 amino acids. The ends lost 4 bases at V and 9 bases at J; junction bases unmatched: 5. The CDR3 coding sequence is TGTGCCAGTAGTACTTTCGGGACAGGGGGGCCCCAGCATTTT. Translation: CASSTFGTGGPQHF.

CDR3 region: CASSLVGSSYNSPLHF. The CDR3 coding sequence is TGTGCCAGCAGCTTAGTGGGCAGCTCCTATAATTCACCCCTCCACTTT. This chain connects TRBV7-9 to TRBJ1-6; D unresolved. CDR3 length: 16 amino acids. Germline loops: CDR1 SEHNR, CDR2 FQNEAQ (reference sequence). V was pared by 1 base and J by 0 bases, with 7 bases between.

The chain has TRBV7-9 and TRBJ1-1, with TRBD1 matching over 8 bases. V lost 3 bases and J lost 5; bases outside the gene matches: 11. This CDR3 contains 16 residues. CDR1 and CDR2 (germline): SEHNR, FQNEAQ (reference sequence). The DNA for the CDR3 is TGTGCCAGCAGCTTGGGTGACAGGGGTAGAGGGACTGAAGCTTTCTTT. This codes for CASSLGDRGRGTEAFF.

The chain combines TRBV29-1 with TRBJ2-5; D is possibly TRBD2 (6 bases). Germline V gene sequence: CDR1 SQVTM, CDR2 ANQGSEA. CDR3 size: 12 residues. This chain's CDR3 is CSGWGGGETQYF. The CDR3 region has the DNA TGCAGTGGCTGGGGAGGAGGAGAGACCCAGTACTTC. Full variable domain (rest looked up from reference TRBV29-1 and TRBJ2-5): SAVISQKPSRDICQRGTSLTIQCQVDSQVTMMFWYRQQPGQSLTLIATANQGSEATYESGFVIDKFPISRPNLTFSTLTVSNMSPEDSSIYLCSGWGGGETQYFGPGTRLLVL.

The gene calls are TRBV10-2 and TRBJ2-5; 8 nucleotides agree with TRBD2. The last part of the DNA fits TRBJ2-7 better; the J call may be wrong. CDR3 size: 14 residues. CDR1 and CDR2 from the germline V gene are WSHSY and SAAADI. CDR3 in DNA: TGCGCCAGCAGTGATGGCGGGGGGCGGTACGAGCAGTACTTC. Its protein is CASSDGGGRYEQYF.

The chain employs TRBV7-7 and TRBJ2-5; 7 positions agree with TRBD1. Germline V gene data show CDR1 as SSHAT and CDR2 as FNYEAQ (reference sequence). The CDR3 is made up of 14 amino acids. V gave up 5 bases and J gave up 3 bases; unmatched junction bases: 6. The CDR3 DNA reads as TGTGCCAGCAGCGTGGGGACAGTCGAAGAGACCCAGTACTTC. Its protein product is CASSVGTVEETQYF.

This chain connects TRBV10-3 to TRBJ2-7, with 7 bases that match TRBD1. The V and J ends lost 10 bases and 0 bases, in that order; junction bases with no gene match: 6. The CDR3 spans 13 residues. Germline V gene sequence: CDR1 ENHRY, CDR2 SYGVKD. CDR3 residues: CATMGQSSYEQYF. In DNA, the CDR3 is TGTGCCACAATGGGACAGAGCTCCTACGAGCAGTACTTC.

V usage is TRBV5-6 and J usage is TRBJ2-7; D ambiguous. The V end lost 5 bases, the J end lost 2 bases, and 14 bases lay between the germline ends. This CDR3 region has 14 residues. Germline assignment: CDR1 SGHDT and CDR2 YYEEEE. CDR3 in DNA: TGTGCCAGCAGTTTGCCCTCAGGAACCTACGAGCAGTACTTC. Translation gives CASSLPSGTYEQYF.

This clone appeared once. This chain connects TRBV5-1 to TRBJ1-1, with 7 bases lining up with TRBD1. CDR1 SGHRS and CDR2 YFSETQ come from the germline V gene. J gave up 4 bases and V 3 bases, and 9 bases lay outside the gene matches. The length of the CDR3 is 15 residues. Here the CDR3 reads CASSWATGSGTEAFF. The CDR3 nucleotides are TGCGCCAGCAGCTGGGCGACAGGGTCGGGCACTGAAGCTTTCTTT.

The chain carries TRBV6-1 and TRBJ1-1; D gene uncertain. The ends were cut back, 1 base at V and 3 bases at J, with 6 bases in the middle. The germline V gene encodes CDR1 MNHNS and CDR2 SASEGT. The CDR3 consists of 13 residues. The CDR3 reads CASSEGAHTEAFF. The CDR3 DNA reads as TGTGCCAGCAGTGAAGGGGCGCACACTGAAGCTTTCTTT.

In this sample, this clone turned up once. This chain uses TRBV6-6 with TRBJ2-2, with TRBD1 matching over 7 bases. CDR3 size: 14 residues. V lost 5 bases, J lost 4 bases, and 4 bases stayed unmatched. CDR1 MNHNY and CDR2 SVGAGI come from the germline V gene (reference sequence). The CDR3, as DNA: TGTGCCAGCAGTCCGGGACAGATCACCGGGGAGCTGTTTTTT. Encoded protein: CASSPGQITGELFF.

The genes are TRBV7-2 and TRBJ1-2, with a possible D match to TRBD1 (6 bases). The CDR3 has 13 amino acids. Germline V lookup: CDR1 SGHTA, CDR2 FQGNSA. Trimming removed 3 bases at V and 7 bases at J, with 12 bases between. CDR3 sequence: CASSFEGETGYTF. For the CDR3, the DNA is TGTGCCAGCAGCTTCGAGGGGGAAACTGGCTACACCTTC.

The chain joins TRBV30 to TRBJ1-1, with 8 nucleotides matching TRBD1. The CDR3 consists of 14 residues. J gave up 5 bases and V 3 bases, and 8 bases lay outside the gene matches. Looked up from germline, CDR1 is GTSNPN and CDR2 is SVGIG (reference sequence). This chain's CDR3 is CAWRPTGGRTEAFF. CDR3 coding DNA: TGTGCCTGGAGGCCTACAGGGGGTCGAACTGAAGCTTTCTTT.

J is TRBJ1-2 and V is TRBV5-6; no firm D call. V was clipped by 1 base and J by 0 bases, with 4 bases between them. Germline V CDR1 and CDR2: SGHDT, YYEEEE. This CDR3 comprises 13 residues. CDR3 sequence reads: CASSLSANYGYTF. The CDR3 DNA is TGTGCCAGCAGCTTGTCTGCTAACTATGGCTACACCTTC.

The chain combines TRBV6-4 with TRBJ2-3, with 11 bases lining up with TRBD2. Germline-derived CDR1 and CDR2 are MRHNA and SNTAGT. The trim removed 0 bases at V and 1 base at J, leaving 3 bases unmatched. CDR3 size: 17 residues. CDR3 coding DNA: TGTGCCAGCAGTGACTCTAGCGGGGGGGCAGGCACAGATACGCAGTATTTT. Translating it yields CASSDSSGGAGTDTQYF.

The rearrangement links TRBV29-1 to TRBJ2-3; weak D call: TRBD2 (5 bases). The CDR3 contains 12 residues. Between the trimmed V and J ends, which lost 3 bases and 6 bases, there was a span of 10 bases. Germline V gene lookup returns CDR1 SQVTM and CDR2 ANQGSEA. The CDR3 reads CSVEGWEDTQYF. CDR3 nucleotide sequence: TGCAGCGTTGAGGGATGGGAGGATACGCAGTATTTT.